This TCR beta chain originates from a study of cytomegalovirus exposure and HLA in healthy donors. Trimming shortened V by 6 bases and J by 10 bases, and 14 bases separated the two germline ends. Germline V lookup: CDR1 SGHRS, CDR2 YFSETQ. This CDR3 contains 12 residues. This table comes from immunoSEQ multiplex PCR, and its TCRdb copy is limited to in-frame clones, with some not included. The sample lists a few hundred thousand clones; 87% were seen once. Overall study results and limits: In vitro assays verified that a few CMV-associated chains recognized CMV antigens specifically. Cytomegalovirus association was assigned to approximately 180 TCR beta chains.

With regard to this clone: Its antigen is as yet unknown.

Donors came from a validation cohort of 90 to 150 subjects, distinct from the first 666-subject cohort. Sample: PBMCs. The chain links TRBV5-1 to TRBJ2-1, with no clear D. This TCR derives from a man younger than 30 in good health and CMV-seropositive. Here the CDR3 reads CASTNSGPEQFF. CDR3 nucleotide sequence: TGCGCCAGCACCAATTCCGGACCGGAGCAGTTCTTC.